Listed below are T cell receptor beta chains from one sample, sequenced in a study of blood T cell repertoires in COVID-19. Profiled with immunoSEQ multiplex PCR; TCRdb holds only in-frame clones, not every one. The repertoire holds approximately 50,000 clones, with over 80% as singletons. The sequenced material came from peripheral blood. The receptors here all came from a man between 65 and 80 years old with active COVID-19. Each CDR3 is given with its conserved first and last residue. A D gene is named only where the DNA matches it firmly. The size of a clone is reported for some rows only, either as once, few or many, or as a class for expanded clones.

V gene	J gene	D gene	clone size	CDR3 DNA	CDR3 protein
TRBV5-4	TRBJ1-2	NA	few	TGTGCCAGCAGCTTATTCGGTGTTGCCTATGGCTACACCTTC	CASSLFGVAYGYTF
TRBV29-1	TRBJ2-1	NA	few	TGCAGCGTTGGTGGGGAGGTGGTCAATGAGCAGTTCTTC	CSVGGEVVNEQFF
TRBV7-2	TRBJ2-7	NA	NA	TGTGCCAGCAGCTCCTTTTCCTACGAGCAGTACTTC	CASSSFSYEQYF
TRBV27	TRBJ2-1	NA	NA	TGTGCCAGATCGGGGGTTGGCCATAGCTCCTACAATGAGCAGTTCTTC	CARSGVGHSSYNEQFF
TRBV2	TRBJ2-7	NA	NA	TGTGCCAGCAGTGAAAGGGGAAGGGTATCTTTC	CASSERGRVSF
TRBV4-3	TRBJ2-2	NA	NA	TGCGCCAGCAGCCAAGGGTTTGCGGGCGGAGAGAACACCGGGGAGCTGTTTTTT	CASSQGFAGGENTGELFF
TRBV2	TRBJ1-2	NA	NA	TGTGCCAGTAGCCTAAGGGGGTCCGATGGCTACACCTTC	CASSLRGSDGYTF
TRBV29-1	TRBJ1-5	TRBD1	NA	TGCAGCGCCGGGACAGCGAACCAGCCCCAGCATTTT	CSAGTANQPQHF
TRBV19	TRBJ1-1	TRBD1	few	TGTGCCAGTAGTATAGATCGGGGGACAGGAGTCGCTGAAGCTTTCTTT	CASSIDRGTGVAEAFF
TRBV28	TRBJ1-5	TRBD1	NA	TGTGCCAGCAGCCGGGGACAGACCGTCCATCAGCCCCAGCATTTT	CASSRGQTVHQPQHF
TRBV19	TRBJ1-2	NA	NA	TGTGCCAGTAGTTCGACAGGCATGAGCTATGGCTACACCTTC	CASSSTGMSYGYTF
TRBV6-5	TRBJ2-7	NA	NA	TGTGCCAGCACCCTGGACAGCCTGGCCTACGAGCAGTACTTC	CASTLDSLAYEQYF
TRBV5-4	TRBJ2-6	TRBD1	NA	TGTGCCAGCAGCCAACAGGGGGCGCAAGGGGCCAACGTCCTGACTTTC	CASSQQGAQGANVLTF
TRBV9	TRBJ1-3	NA	NA	TGTGCCAGCAGCGCCGCCCCGGTTAGCTCTGGAAACACCATATATTTT	CASSAAPVSSGNTIYF